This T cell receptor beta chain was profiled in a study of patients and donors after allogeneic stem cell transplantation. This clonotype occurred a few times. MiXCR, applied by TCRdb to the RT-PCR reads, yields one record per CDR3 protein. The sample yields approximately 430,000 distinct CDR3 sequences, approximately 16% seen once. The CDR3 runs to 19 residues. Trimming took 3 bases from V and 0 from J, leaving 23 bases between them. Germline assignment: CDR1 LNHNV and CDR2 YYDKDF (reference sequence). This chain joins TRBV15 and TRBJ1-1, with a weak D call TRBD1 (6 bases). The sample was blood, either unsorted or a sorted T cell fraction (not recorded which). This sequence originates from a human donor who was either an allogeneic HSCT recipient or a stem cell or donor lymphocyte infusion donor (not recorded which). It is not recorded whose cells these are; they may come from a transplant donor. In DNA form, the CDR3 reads TGTGCCACCAGCAGTCCCAAGAAGGGGGGAGGGCCCGTGAACACTGAAGCTTTCTTT. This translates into CATSSPKKGGGPVNTEAFF.